This TCR gamma chain was recovered during a study of human gamma delta and Vdelta1 T cells. Whole-study results and caveats: Delta One T cells were reportedly polyclonal and broadly cytotoxic against acute myeloid leukemia.

CDR1 is VENAVY and CDR2 is YDSYNSRV in the germline V gene. Trimming at V came to 1 base and at J to 6 bases, leaving 8 bases not matched to a gene. This CDR3 contains 15 residues. Points on this clone: Its antigen is unidentified.

TCRdb re-called the PCR reads using CATT. The data show around 4,500 gamma-chain clones, around a third seen once. This chain joins TRGV8 and TRGJP2. The specimen sequenced was Vdelta1 gamma-delta T cells from blood grown in culture (DOT cells). The receptor was derived from a human donor in good health. CDR3 residues: CATWDSSLRDWIKTF. The CDR3 region has the DNA TGTGCCACCTGGGATAGCAGTCTACGTGATTGGATCAAGACGTTT.